This T cell receptor beta chain was obtained from a study of Ad26.COV2.S vaccination and SARS-CoV-2 variants. As for the study in general: In the study, Ad26.COV2.S was injected intramuscularly once, or twice 56 days apart.

Treatment described: around 19 received Ad26.COV2.S at low or high dose, single or two shots; several received placebo; per-sample allocation not given. At day 63 after the first vaccine or placebo injection, samples were drawn. Boston hosted the donor, who was an adult aged 18-55 years. Expression of Wuhan-strain SARS-CoV-2 spike came from the Ad26 vector that formed the vaccine. Profiled with immunoSEQ multiplex PCR; TCRdb holds only in-frame clones, not every one. The sample carries around 420,000 clones, roughly 90% recorded once. Sequenced here: peripheral blood, sampled in a trial of Ad26.COV2.S vaccine versus placebo. The receptor was isolated from a person aged 18-60 years who received the Ad26.COV2.S COVID-19 vaccine or a placebo.

CDR3 sequence reads: CASSLLVGTGSYEQYF. The CDR3 bases are TGTGCCAGCAGCTTGTTAGTAGGGACAGGGTCCTACGAGCAGTACTTC. V and J are TRBV5-4 and TRBJ2-7; TRBD1 agrees at 9 bases. This CDR3 has 16 amino acids. V trimming: 1 base; J trimming: 1 base; junction bases outside the gene matches: 6. Germline V CDR1 and CDR2: SGHNT, YYREEE (reference sequence).